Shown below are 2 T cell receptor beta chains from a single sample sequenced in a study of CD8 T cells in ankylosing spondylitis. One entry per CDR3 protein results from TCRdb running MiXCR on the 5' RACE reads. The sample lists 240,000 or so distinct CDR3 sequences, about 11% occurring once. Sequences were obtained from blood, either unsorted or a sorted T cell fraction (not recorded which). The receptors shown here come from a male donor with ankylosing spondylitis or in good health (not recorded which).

CDR3 DNA sequence: TGCGCCAGCAAGGAGCGGGAGGGCCCTATGAAGTACTTC. Amino acid sequence: CASKEREGPMKYF. This chain uses TRBV10-2 with TRBJ2-7; TRBD2 aligns across 10 bases. CDR1 and CDR2 (germline): WSHSY, SAAADI. The CDR3 has 13 residues. The trim removed 7 bases at V and 11 bases at J, leaving 11 bases unmatched.

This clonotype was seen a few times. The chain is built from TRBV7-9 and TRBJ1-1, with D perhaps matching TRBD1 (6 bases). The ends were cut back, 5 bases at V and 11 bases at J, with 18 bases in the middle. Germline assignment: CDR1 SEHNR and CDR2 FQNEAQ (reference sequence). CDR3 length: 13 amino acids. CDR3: CASSLRDTWGAFF. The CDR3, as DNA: TGTGCCAGCAGCCTGAGGGACACCTGGGGGGCTTTCTTT.